Described below is a single T cell receptor beta chain sequence and its context. It lacks a known antigen. Base qualities are not at hand, and no much larger clone is one base apart. These data originate in a study of blood T cell repertoires in COVID-19 (TCRdb year 2020). Background on the whole study: The collaborator samples originated in the United States, Italy and Spain and spanned the acute and convalescent phases of COVID-19. The material from the prospective study consisted of cDNA or gDNA derived from T cells, B-cell-depleted T cells, or PBMCs. Deeply sampled blood TCRbeta repertoires from subjects exposed to, actively infected with, or recovered from COVID-19 were included in the dataset. The repertoires were released in a freely available public database intended as a resource for research on the immune response to SARS-CoV-2. The samples were drawn from two sources: the first 160 participants of the ongoing ImmuneRACE study, and 1,000 to 1,500 subjects contributed by 6 global collaborators. The sample metadata nearly always contained a de-identified subject ID, COVID-19 status, age in years and sex. Where HLA class I and class II types were available, the types were taken from metadata supplied by the sample provider, not from assay-based typing.

The study at large found these results: The amount of clinical and demographic metadata varied by source and participant and was provided uncurated.

TCRbeta CDR3 regions were amplified from genomic DNA by means of the immunoSEQ Assay, a bias-controlled multiplex PCR. The authors' analysis ran thus. The number of nucleated cells in each sample was estimated by amplification of reference gene primers within the assay. To quantify the absolute abundance of each unique TCRbeta CDR3 rearrangement, sequence reads were collapsed and filtered. Productive Simpson clonality was computed per sample as the square root of Simpson's diversity index over productive rearrangements. Drawn from immuneACCESS, this table holds only the in-frame rearrangements with V and J called that TCRdb kept. Clones are partly lost; checked studies trace under half to an unresolved V gene and leave the rest unexplained. That table gives V, J and clone size, and the DNA gave D and trimming. The sample table lists over 200,000 clones, around 89% of them with a count of one. Jointly, the top ten make up roughly 2.5% of the sample.

At one collaborating source in Seattle, patients were enrolled during active infection and were followed longitudinally through the course of disease. Each collaborating institution followed its own protocols to collect whole blood in K2EDTA tubes. Collaborator samples were shipped for TCRbeta analysis as frozen whole blood, isolated PBMCs, or DNA extracted from either sample type. The sample comprised peripheral blood. The sequence was collected from a man aged 30 to 45 with COVID-19, enrolled during active disease.

The nucleotides read TGTGCCAGCAGCTTACAGGGTGATCAGCCCCAGCATTTT. Its protein is CASSLQGDQPQHF. The chain couples TRBV7-9 to TRBJ1-5; the D gene is perhaps TRBD1, on 5 matching bases. V is shortened by 2 bases, J by 5 bases, and the region joining them spans 7 bases. For CDR1 and CDR2, the germline V gene (reference sequence) lists SEHNR and FQNEAQ. Its CDR3 holds 13 amino acids, cysteine through phenylalanine. CDR3 DNA only is kept here, 39 bases in frame from base 1.